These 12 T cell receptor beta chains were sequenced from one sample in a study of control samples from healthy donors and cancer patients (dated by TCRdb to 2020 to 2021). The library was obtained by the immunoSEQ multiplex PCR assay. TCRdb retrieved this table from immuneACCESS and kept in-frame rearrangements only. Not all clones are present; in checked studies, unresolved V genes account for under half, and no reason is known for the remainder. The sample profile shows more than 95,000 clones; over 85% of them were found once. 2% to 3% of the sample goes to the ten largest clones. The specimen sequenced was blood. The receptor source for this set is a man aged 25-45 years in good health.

DNA for the CDR3: TGTGCCAGCAGCTTCCCCGGCGGGGGAAGCTCCTACGAGCAGTACTTC. This codes for CASSFPGGGSSYEQYF. The chain has TRBV11-3 and TRBJ2-7, with TRBD2 matching over 7 bases. The CDR3 runs to 16 residues. The V and J ends lost 3 bases and 0 bases, in that order; junction bases with no gene match: 8. Germline-derived CDR1 and CDR2 are SGHNT and YENEEA.

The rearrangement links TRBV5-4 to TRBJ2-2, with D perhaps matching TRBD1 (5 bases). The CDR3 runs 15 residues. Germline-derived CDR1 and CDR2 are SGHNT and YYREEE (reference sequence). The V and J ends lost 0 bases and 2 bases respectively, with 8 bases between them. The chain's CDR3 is CASSLGQINTGELFF. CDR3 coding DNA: TGTGCCAGCAGCTTGGGACAGATTAACACCGGGGAGCTGTTTTTT.

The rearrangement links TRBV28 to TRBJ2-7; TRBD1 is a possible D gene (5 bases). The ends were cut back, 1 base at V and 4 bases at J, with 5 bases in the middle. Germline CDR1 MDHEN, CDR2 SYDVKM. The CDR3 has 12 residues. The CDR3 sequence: CASSLSGYEQYF. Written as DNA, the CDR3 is TGTGCCAGCAGTTTATCAGGGTACGAGCAGTACTTC.

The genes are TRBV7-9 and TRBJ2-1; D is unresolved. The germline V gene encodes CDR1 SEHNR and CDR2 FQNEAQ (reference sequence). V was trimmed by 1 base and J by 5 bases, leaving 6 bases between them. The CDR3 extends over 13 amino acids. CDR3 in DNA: TGTGCCAGCAGCTTAGTGAGGAACAATGAGCAGTTCTTC. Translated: CASSLVRNNEQFF.

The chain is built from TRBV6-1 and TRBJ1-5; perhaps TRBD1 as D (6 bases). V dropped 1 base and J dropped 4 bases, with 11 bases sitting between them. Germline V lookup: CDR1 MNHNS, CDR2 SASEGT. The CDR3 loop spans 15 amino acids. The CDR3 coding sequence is TGTGCCAGCAGTGAAGTACCCCAGGGGAATCAGCCCCAGCATTTT. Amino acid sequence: CASSEVPQGNQPQHF.

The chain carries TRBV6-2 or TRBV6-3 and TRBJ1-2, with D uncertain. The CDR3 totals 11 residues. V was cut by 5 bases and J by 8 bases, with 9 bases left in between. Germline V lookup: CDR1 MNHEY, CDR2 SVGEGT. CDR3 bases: TGTGCCAGCAGTCTCCGAAGAGGCTACACCTTC. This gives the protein CASSLRRGYTF.

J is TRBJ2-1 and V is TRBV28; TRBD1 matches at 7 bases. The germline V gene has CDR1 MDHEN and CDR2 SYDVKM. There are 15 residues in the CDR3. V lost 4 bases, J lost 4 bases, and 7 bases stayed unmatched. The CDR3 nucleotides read TGTGCCAGCAGTTCCTCCGGGACAGCATACAATGAGCAGTTCTTC. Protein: CASSSSGTAYNEQFF.

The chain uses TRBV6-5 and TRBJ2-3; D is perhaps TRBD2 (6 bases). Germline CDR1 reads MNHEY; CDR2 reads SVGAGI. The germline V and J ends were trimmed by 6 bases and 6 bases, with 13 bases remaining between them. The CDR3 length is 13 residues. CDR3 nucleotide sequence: TGTGCCAGCAGGAGGGAGGTCAGGGATACGCAGTATTTT. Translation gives CASRREVRDTQYF.

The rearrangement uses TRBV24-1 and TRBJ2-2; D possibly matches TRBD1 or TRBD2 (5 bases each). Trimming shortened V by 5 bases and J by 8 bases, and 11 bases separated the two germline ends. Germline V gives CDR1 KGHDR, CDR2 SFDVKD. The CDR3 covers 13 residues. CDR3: CATSGGVVGELFF. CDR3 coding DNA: TGTGCCACCAGTGGAGGGGTTGTGGGGGAGCTGTTTTTT.

CDR3 sequence: CASSTLTSGGTRTQYF. The CDR3 DNA reads as TGTGCCAGCAGCACCCTGACTAGCGGGGGCACGAGGACCCAGTACTTC. This chain links TRBV7-2 with TRBJ2-5; 12 bases align to TRBD2. The length of the CDR3 is 16 residues. The germline gives CDR1 SGHTA, CDR2 FQGNSA. The J segment lost 7 bases and the V segment lost 5 bases, leaving 11 bases of the junction unmatched.

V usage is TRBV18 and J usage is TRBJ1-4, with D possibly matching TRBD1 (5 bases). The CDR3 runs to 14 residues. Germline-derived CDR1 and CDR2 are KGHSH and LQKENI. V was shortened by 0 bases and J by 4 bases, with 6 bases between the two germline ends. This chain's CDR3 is CASSPPGDNEKLFF. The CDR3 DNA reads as TGTGCCAGCTCACCACCGGGGGATAATGAAAAACTGTTTTTT.

CDR3 loop: CASRPRRGNTEAFF. CDR3 nucleotide sequence: TGTGCCAGCAGGCCCCGAAGGGGGAACACTGAAGCTTTCTTT. V gene TRBV3-1 (or the pseudogene TRBV3-2) combines with J gene TRBJ1-1, with D possibly TRBD1 on 5 matching bases. The V gene lost 6 bases and the J gene lost 1 base, with 12 bases spanning the gap. There are 14 residues in the CDR3. In germline, CDR1 is LGHDT, CDR2 YNNKEL (reference sequence).